This T cell receptor (beta chain) was recorded in a study of shared clonotypes between healthy human individuals. Method: immunoSEQ multiplex PCR; TCRdb's copy keeps in-frame clones and lacks some. The sample includes some 2 million clones, roughly 95% of them seen just once. Positively selected for CCR7, the CD45RO-negative cells used as naive CD8 cells excluded terminally differentiated effector memory CD45RA+ cells. Donors had no recently reported acute infections or vaccinations and were HIV-negative. Donors, without exception, were Caucasian adults residing in Nashville, Tennessee. Looked up from germline, CDR1 is SNHLY and CDR2 is FYNNEI. V trimming: 4 bases; J trimming: 1 base; junction bases outside the gene matches: 6. The CDR3 is made up of 16 amino acids.

The sample comprised naive CD8+ T cells sorted from blood. The TCR was taken from a man between 18 and 35 years old in good health. J is TRBJ1-1 and V is TRBV2, with TRBD1 matching 10 bases. The CDR3, as DNA: TGTGCCAGCAGTGCGGGACAGGGGATTCGGAACACTGAAGCTTTCTTT. Its protein product is CASSAGQGIRNTEAFF.